This T cell receptor beta chain was identified during a study of T cell changes during pregnancy in multiple sclerosis. The CDR3 runs 14 residues. The V gene's germline CDR1 is SGHNT and CDR2 YYREEE (reference sequence). V was pared by 2 bases and J by 4 bases, with 9 bases between. Produced via immunoSEQ multiplex PCR; TCRdb's table is partial and in-frame only. The sample carries about 87,000 clones, roughly 93% recorded once. This sequence was found in a female donor in good health, enrolled as a control in a pregnancy study. The V call is TRBV5-4, the J call TRBJ2-2; no definite D call. Sequences were derived from peripheral blood, sampled in the third trimester of pregnancy. In DNA form, the CDR3 reads TGTGCCAGCAGCTTCGCTGGCGGCACCGGGGAGCTGTTTTTT. The encoded protein is CASSFAGGTGELFF.